Each of the 15 T cell receptor beta chains below was sequenced from the same sample in a study of blood T cell repertoires in COVID-19. Clones were sequenced by immunoSEQ multiplex PCR, and TCRdb holds only the in-frame ones, with some missing. The table includes about 170,000 clones, 80% to 90% detected once. Sequencing used peripheral blood. The source of these receptors is a woman aged 60-75 years with COVID-19, enrolled during active disease.

CDR3 sequence: CASSYSGMFSYNEQFF. The CDR3 DNA reads as TGTGCCAGCAGTTATAGCGGGATGTTCTCCTACAATGAGCAGTTCTTC. The chain links TRBV6-6 to TRBJ2-1; 8 nucleotides line up with TRBD2. The germline CDR1 and CDR2 sequences are MNHNY and SVGAGI (reference sequence). The junction had 4 bases not matched to a gene; V was cut back by 3 bases and J by 0 bases. The CDR3 has 16 residues.

V is TRBV7-9 and J is TRBJ2-2, with D uncertain. CDR3 length: 13 amino acids. V lost 5 bases, J lost 0 bases, and 4 bases lay in between. The V gene's germline CDR1 is SEHNR and CDR2 FQNEAQ (reference sequence). In DNA form, the CDR3 reads TGTGCCAGCAGCCCCACGAACACCGGGGAGCTGTTTTTT. Translation: CASSPTNTGELFF.

V usage is TRBV9 and J usage is TRBJ2-1; 8 positions agree with TRBD2. Germline lookup yields CDR1 SGDLS and CDR2 YYNGEE. Trimming took 0 bases from V and 2 from J; bases not matched to a gene: 1. The CDR3 is 15 amino acids. The CDR3 reads CASSVAGGTYNEQFF. In DNA, the CDR3 is TGTGCCAGCAGCGTAGCGGGGGGGACCTACAATGAGCAGTTCTTC.

This chain joins TRBV28 and TRBJ2-7; TRBD1 matches 8 bases. Germline CDR1 reads MDHEN; CDR2 reads SYDVKM. The CDR3 extends over 13 amino acids. After removal of 7 bases from V and 0 bases from J, the junction contained 2 bases not matched to a gene. The CDR3 here is CASKQGVSYEQYF. The CDR3 bases are TGTGCCAGCAAACAGGGGGTCTCCTACGAGCAGTACTTC.

This clone was seen just once. The chain recombines TRBV19 with TRBJ1-5; D possibly corresponds to TRBD1 (6 bases). The germline V gene has CDR1 LNHDA and CDR2 SQIVND (reference sequence). Trimming removed 5 bases from V and 11 bases from J, with 22 bases in between. There are 15 residues in the CDR3. The CDR3 sequence: CASSLNRDRVGTQHF. The CDR3 DNA is TGTGCCAGTAGTCTGAACAGGGATCGCGTTGGGACCCAGCATTTT.

V and J are TRBV14 and TRBJ2-7; D not resolved. Trimming stripped 4 bases from V and 1 base from J, with 11 bases between. The CDR3 runs 14 residues. Germline loops: CDR1 SGHDN, CDR2 FVKESK. The chain's CDR3 is CASSPSTDSYEQYF. DNA of the CDR3: TGTGCCAGCAGCCCTTCGACTGATTCCTACGAGCAGTACTTC.

This clone has just a few counts. This chain joins TRBV30 and TRBJ1-5; 7 nucleotides line up with TRBD1. Germline CDR1 GTSNPN, CDR2 SVGIG (reference sequence). The junction had 10 bases not matched to a gene; V was cut back by 0 bases and J by 5 bases. This CDR3 contains 16 residues. CDR3 in amino acids: CAWSVKRGTDDQPQHF. Written as DNA, the CDR3 is TGTGCCTGGAGTGTAAAAAGGGGGACAGATGATCAGCCCCAGCATTTT. Looking up the rest from reference TRBV30 and TRBJ1-5 gives the full variable domain: SQTIHQWPATLVQPVGSPLSLECTVEGTSNPNLYWYRQAAGRGLQLLFYSVGIGQISSEVPQNLSASRPQDRQFILSSKKLLLSDSGFYLCAWSVKRGTDDQPQHFGDGTRLSIL.

The V and J genes are TRBV7-2 and TRBJ1-2, with D possibly matching TRBD1 (6 bases). Trimming took 4 bases from V and 8 from J, leaving 20 bases between them. CDR3 size: 15 residues. The germline gives CDR1 SGHTA, CDR2 FQGNSA. The CDR3 sequence is CASSWGGHLAKGYTF. The CDR3 DNA is TGTGCCAGCAGCTGGGGGGGACACCTGGCGAAAGGCTACACCTTC. Using reference TRBV7-2 and TRBJ1-2 for the parts outside the CDR3, the full variable domain is GAGVSQSPSNKVTEKGKDVELRCDPISGHTALYWYRQSLGQGLEFLIYFQGNSAPDKSGLPSDRFSAERTGGSVSTLTIQRTQQEDSAVYLCASSWGGHLAKGYTFGSGTRLTVV.

The DNA of the CDR3 is TGTGCCAGCAGCTTAGGGTCCGGGTTAGCCGGAAACACCATATATTTT. Protein: CASSLGSGLAGNTIYF. This chain connects TRBV7-2 to TRBJ1-3; D is ambiguous. The CDR3 extends over 16 amino acids. Trimming took off 1 base at V and 4 bases at J, with 14 bases between the two ends. Germline V CDR1 and CDR2: SGHTA, FQGNSA. Full variable domain (rest looked up from reference TRBV7-2 and TRBJ1-3): GAGVSQSPSNKVTEKGKDVELRCDPISGHTALYWYRQSLGQGLEFLIYFQGNSAPDKSGLPSDRFSAERTGGSVSTLTIQRTQQEDSAVYLCASSLGSGLAGNTIYFGEGSWLTVV.

The chain uses TRBV6-6 and TRBJ2-5; no firm D call. The length of the CDR3 is 15 residues. V was shortened by 2 bases and J by 2 bases, with 12 bases between the two germline ends. Looked up from germline, CDR1 is MNHNY and CDR2 is SVGAGI (reference sequence). The CDR3 DNA reads as TGTGCCAGCAGTTACCCCCGGGTATCACAAGAGACCCAGTACTTC. This gives the protein CASSYPRVSQETQYF.

V is TRBV4-3 and J is TRBJ1-2, with 7 bases identical to TRBD1. This CDR3 has 14 amino acids. Unmatched junction bases numbered 6, after V lost 1 base and J lost 7 bases. Germline values: CDR1 LGHNA, CDR2 YSLEER. The DNA of the CDR3 is TGCGCCAGCAGCCAAGGGGACAGCAGCTTTGGCTACACCTTC. This translates into CASSQGDSSFGYTF.

The gene calls are TRBV4-3 and TRBJ2-7; D is unresolved. The CDR3 runs to 13 residues. The germline CDR1 and CDR2 sequences are LGHNA and YSLEER. Trimming took off 0 bases at V and 2 bases at J, with 5 bases between the two ends. CDR3 nucleotides: TGCGCCAGCAGCCAAGAAGCGACCTACGAGCAGTACTTC. It translates to CASSQEATYEQYF.

The chain links TRBV30 to TRBJ1-5; D is uncertain. The CDR3 covers 14 residues. Trimming removed 0 bases from V and 0 bases from J, with 6 bases in between. Germline CDR1 reads GTSNPN; CDR2 reads SVGIG (reference sequence). The CDR3 DNA reads TGTGCCTGGAGTGTGGCATATAGCAATCAGCCCCAGCATTTT. Its translation: CAWSVAYSNQPQHF. Supplemented by reference TRBV30 and TRBJ1-5, the full variable domain reads SQTIHQWPATLVQPVGSPLSLECTVEGTSNPNLYWYRQAAGRGLQLLFYSVGIGQISSEVPQNLSASRPQDRQFILSSKKLLLSDSGFYLCAWSVAYSNQPQHFGDGTRLSIL.

The V and J genes are TRBV3-1 (or the pseudogene TRBV3-2) and TRBJ2-7; 7 bases match TRBD1. This CDR3 has 15 amino acids. With 2 bases clipped from V and 2 bases from J, the junction kept 6 bases outside the gene matches. Germline-derived CDR1 and CDR2 are LGHDT and YNNKEL (reference sequence). The CDR3 DNA sequence: TGTGCCAGCAGCCAAACAGGGGTGGGGACCTACGAGCAGTACTTC. The encoded protein is CASSQTGVGTYEQYF.

The genes are TRBV10-2 and TRBJ2-7; tentatively, D is TRBD1 (5 bases). The CDR3 loop spans 13 amino acids. The germline gives CDR1 WSHSY, CDR2 SAAADI. Trimming took 3 bases from V and 3 from J, leaving 9 bases between them. In nucleotides, the CDR3 is TGCGCCAGCAGTGACACAGGACGCTACGAGCAGTACTTC. As protein: CASSDTGRYEQYF.